These 3 T cell receptor beta chains were sequenced from one sample in a study of blood T cell repertoires in COVID-19. The method was immunoSEQ multiplex PCR; TCRdb's version includes in-frame clones alone and lacks a portion of them. The table lists some 300,000 clones, approximately 90% of them singletons. The material sequenced was peripheral blood. All receptors come from a young man with active or convalescent COVID-19.

The CDR3 spells CSGGDRGYGPWGGLFF. The DNA of the CDR3 is TGCAGCGGCGGTGACAGGGGATACGGGCCATGGGGTGGGCTGTTTTTT. The chain recombines TRBV29-1 with TRBJ1-4, with 8 nucleotides matching TRBD1. The V gene's germline CDR1 is SQVTM and CDR2 ANQGSEA. The trim removed 7 bases at V and 14 bases at J, leaving 24 bases unmatched. The CDR3 runs 16 residues.

The chain joins TRBV7-8 to TRBJ1-5; TRBD1 aligns across 7 bases. This CDR3 spans 14 amino acids. CDR1 SGHVS and CDR2 FQNEAQ come from the germline V gene. V lost 5 bases and J lost 4; bases outside the gene matches: 5. CDR3 sequence: CASSVTGSNQPQHF. CDR3 in DNA: TGTGCCAGCAGCGTGACAGGGTCAAATCAGCCCCAGCATTTT.

A remark on this clone: The junction departs from the called germline gene at one end, perhaps through a read error. This CDR3 is CASSFGDRGSNEQYF. The CDR3 bases are TGTGCCAGCAGCTTCGGGGACAGGGGCTCCAACGAGCAGTACTTC. V gene TRBV11-2 combines with J gene TRBJ2-7, with 10 bases that match TRBD1. The CDR3 totals 15 residues. CDR1 is SGHAT and CDR2 is FQNNGV in the germline V gene.